This T cell receptor (beta chain) was obtained from a study of blood T cell repertoires in COVID-19. Study in general: Samples taken during acute and convalescent COVID-19 were collected in the United States, Italy and Spain.

Source study methods: It was from reference gene primer amplification that nucleated cell counts were estimated. Measured with immunoSEQ multiplex PCR; TCRdb has only the in-frame clones, and not every one. V and J calls and clone size are those listed in that table; D and trimming were worked out from the DNA. The data hold 330,000 or so clones, with about nine tenths observed a single time. This TCR was recovered from a woman in her thirties who had been exposed to COVID-19. Sequencing was performed on PBMCs or T cells enriched from blood (not recorded which).

The CDR3 spells CASSPRGTETQYF. The CDR3 coding sequence is TGTGCCAGCTCTCCGCGGGGGACGGAGACCCAGTACTTC. The J gene is TRBJ2-5, the V gene TRBV18, with 7 positions matching TRBD2. CDR3 size: 13 residues. CDR1 is KGHSH and CDR2 is LQKENI in the germline V gene. The V gene end was trimmed by 6 bases and the J gene end by 5 bases; junction bases not matched to a gene: 6.